The rows below give T cell receptor beta chains drawn from one sample of a study of cytomegalovirus exposure and HLA in healthy donors. Method: immunoSEQ multiplex PCR; TCRdb's copy keeps in-frame clones and lacks some. The table lists about 260,000 clones, around 90% of them singletons, with around 3.1% in the top ten. Material: PBMCs. Receptor source: a woman in her twenties or thirties in good health and CMV-seronegative. Each CDR3 is given with its conserved first and last residue. The order of the fields is J gene, clone size, D gene, V gene, CDR3 DNA, CDR3 protein. D genes are given only for firm matches. The size entry is marked missing in some rows and otherwise reads once, few, many or a size class.

j_call: TRBJ2-7; clone_size: few; d_call: TRBD2; v_call: TRBV9; cdr3_nt: TGTGCCAGCAGCGTAGGGGACTACCCGTACGAGCAGTACTTC; cdr3_aa: CASSVGDYPYEQYF
j_call: TRBJ1-2; clone_size: .; d_call: TRBD1; v_call: TRBV7-6; cdr3_nt: TGTGCCAGCAGCCCGGGACAGGGGAGTCTTGGCTACACCTTC; cdr3_aa: CASSPGQGSLGYTF
j_call: TRBJ2-5; clone_size: .; d_call: .; v_call: TRBV18; cdr3_nt: TGTGCCAGCTCACCAGGGCAGGAAGAGACCCAGTACTTC; cdr3_aa: CASSPGQEETQYF
j_call: TRBJ2-1; clone_size: .; d_call: TRBD2; v_call: TRBV5-6; cdr3_nt: TGTGCCAGCAGCTTGGAGACTAGCGGGTACAATGAGCAGTTCTTC; cdr3_aa: CASSLETSGYNEQFF
j_call: TRBJ2-4; clone_size: .; d_call: TRBD1; v_call: TRBV2; cdr3_nt: TGTGCCAGCAGTCCTGGACAGGGGGGCAAAAACATTCAGTACTTC; cdr3_aa: CASSPGQGGKNIQYF
j_call: TRBJ2-1; clone_size: .; d_call: .; v_call: TRBV4-3; cdr3_nt: TGCGCCAGCAGCCTAGGACTTTACAATGAGCAGTTCTTC; cdr3_aa: CASSLGLYNEQFF
j_call: TRBJ2-2; clone_size: .; d_call: .; v_call: TRBV28; cdr3_nt: TGTGCCAGCAGTTTTCTGGGGAGTACTAACACCGGGGAGCTGTTTTTT; cdr3_aa: CASSFLGSTNTGELFF
j_call: TRBJ2-5; clone_size: .; d_call: TRBD2; v_call: TRBV28; cdr3_nt: TGTGCCAGCAGTTTTAGTCTAGCGGGCCCTCAAGAGACCCAGTACTTC; cdr3_aa: CASSFSLAGPQETQYF
j_call: TRBJ2-7; clone_size: .; d_call: .; v_call: TRBV13; cdr3_nt: TGTGCCAGCAGCTTAGGTGACGGGCGGCTAGCCTACGAGCAGTACTTC; cdr3_aa: CASSLGDGRLAYEQYF
j_call: TRBJ2-7; clone_size: .; d_call: TRBD1; v_call: TRBV7-7; cdr3_nt: TGTGCCAGCAGCAGGGACAGGGGTTACGAGCAGTACTTC; cdr3_aa: CASSRDRGYEQYF
j_call: TRBJ2-7; clone_size: .; d_call: .; v_call: TRBV4-1; cdr3_nt: TGCGCCAGCAGCCAAGTGGGGCTCATCTGGGAGCAGTACTTC; cdr3_aa: CASSQVGLIWEQYF
j_call: TRBJ1-1; clone_size: .; d_call: .; v_call: TRBV7-6; cdr3_nt: TGTGCCAGCAGCTTAGTTGGGGGTTCCGAAGCTTTCTTT; cdr3_aa: CASSLVGGSEAFF
j_call: TRBJ1-1; clone_size: .; d_call: .; v_call: TRBV6-1; cdr3_nt: TGTGCCAGCAGTGAGGACCTGAACACTGAAGCTTTCTTT; cdr3_aa: CASSEDLNTEAFF
j_call: TRBJ2-3; clone_size: .; d_call: TRBD2; v_call: TRBV5-1; cdr3_nt: TGCGCCAGCAGCTACTATGGGACTAGCGGAGCTAGAGATACGCAGTATTTT; cdr3_aa: CASSYYGTSGARDTQYF
j_call: TRBJ2-1; clone_size: .; d_call: .; v_call: TRBV5-6; cdr3_nt: TGTGCCAGCAGCTTCGTCAATGAGCAGTTCTTC; cdr3_aa: CASSFVNEQFF
j_call: TRBJ2-5; clone_size: once; d_call: .; v_call: TRBV27; cdr3_nt: TGTGCCAGCAGTTTAGCGTTCAGTCTGGACGAGACCCAGTACTTC; cdr3_aa: CASSLAFSLDETQYF
j_call: TRBJ2-5; clone_size: .; d_call: .; v_call: TRBV15; cdr3_nt: TGTGCCACCGAGTCTCCCGGGGGCAGGTACCAAGAGACCCAGTACTTC; cdr3_aa: CATESPGGRYQETQYF
j_call: TRBJ1-1; clone_size: .; d_call: .; v_call: TRBV11-2; cdr3_nt: TGTGCCAGCAGCTTAGTGCTTCCAGGGGTCTATAACACTGAAGCTTTCTTT; cdr3_aa: CASSLVLPGVYNTEAFF
j_call: TRBJ2-1; clone_size: few; d_call: TRBD1; v_call: TRBV7-3; cdr3_nt: TGTGCCAGCAGCACCGGGACAGGAGGTTACAATGAGCAGTTCTTC; cdr3_aa: CASSTGTGGYNEQFF
j_call: TRBJ2-2; clone_size: .; d_call: .; v_call: TRBV4-2; cdr3_nt: TGTGCCAGCAGCCCTCCCCCCGGCGGGGAGCTGTTTTTT; cdr3_aa: CASSPPPGGELFF
j_call: TRBJ1-5; clone_size: .; d_call: .; v_call: TRBV5-1; cdr3_nt: TGCGCCAGCAGCTCGGGGGGGAAGGATCAGCCCCAGCATTTT; cdr3_aa: CASSSGGKDQPQHF
j_call: TRBJ2-7; clone_size: .; d_call: .; v_call: TRBV28; cdr3_nt: TGTGCCAGCAGTCCGGGCCTAAACGGAGGATACGAGCAGTACTTC; cdr3_aa: CASSPGLNGGYEQYF
j_call: TRBJ1-1; clone_size: .; d_call: TRBD1; v_call: TRBV4-1; cdr3_nt: TGCGCCAGCAGCCAAGTCGGGACAGCCACTGAAGCTTTCTTT; cdr3_aa: CASSQVGTATEAFF
j_call: TRBJ2-7; clone_size: .; d_call: TRBD2; v_call: TRBV5-1; cdr3_nt: TGCGCCAGCAGCACCAAGGCTAGCGGGAGTGACTACGAGCAGTACTTC; cdr3_aa: CASSTKASGSDYEQYF
j_call: TRBJ2-7; clone_size: many; d_call: .; v_call: TRBV2; cdr3_nt: TGTGCCAGCAGTGAACAGGATTGGATACGCTACGAGCAGTACTTC; cdr3_aa: CASSEQDWIRYEQYF
j_call: TRBJ2-1; clone_size: few; d_call: .; v_call: TRBV5-4; cdr3_nt: TGTGCCAGCAGCTTGATCAGGGACAATGAGCAGTTCTTC; cdr3_aa: CASSLIRDNEQFF
j_call: TRBJ2-7; clone_size: few; d_call: TRBD2; v_call: TRBV7-2; cdr3_nt: TGTGCCAGCAGCTTAGCGGGGACTAGTCCCTACGAGCAGTACTTC; cdr3_aa: CASSLAGTSPYEQYF
j_call: TRBJ2-7; clone_size: .; d_call: TRBD1; v_call: TRBV28; cdr3_nt: TGTGCCAGCAGTTACCGGACAGGGCGGGCCTACGAGCAGTACTTC; cdr3_aa: CASSYRTGRAYEQYF
j_call: TRBJ1-2; clone_size: .; d_call: .; v_call: TRBV28; cdr3_nt: TGTGCCAGCAGTTCACAAAGACTAGAATATGGCTACACCTTC; cdr3_aa: CASSSQRLEYGYTF
j_call: TRBJ2-5; clone_size: .; d_call: TRBD1; v_call: TRBV6-5; cdr3_nt: TGTGCCAGCAGGCTACAGGGGTGGGAGACCCAGTACTTC; cdr3_aa: CASRLQGWETQYF
j_call: TRBJ2-3; clone_size: .; d_call: .; v_call: TRBV9; cdr3_nt: TGTGCCAGCAGCGAGGAGGGCGTGGATACGCAGTATTTT; cdr3_aa: CASSEEGVDTQYF
j_call: TRBJ2-3; clone_size: .; d_call: TRBD1; v_call: TRBV7-6; cdr3_nt: TGTGCCAGCAGCTCGATTCGTCTCCAGACAGGGAACACAGATACGCAGTATTTT; cdr3_aa: CASSSIRLQTGNTDTQYF
j_call: TRBJ1-1; clone_size: .; d_call: .; v_call: TRBV7-9; cdr3_nt: TGTGCCAGCAGCTTAGACGAACCCACCACTGAAGCTTTCTTT; cdr3_aa: CASSLDEPTTEAFF